The 6 T cell receptor beta chains below come from one sample, sequenced in a study of response to subunit inactivated influenza vaccine. TCRdb reanalysed the RT-PCR reads using MiXCR and keeps one entry per CDR3 protein. Here the sample spans about 800,000 distinct CDR3 sequences, roughly 20% being singletons. The specimen was PBMCs from blood, collected more than 4 days after vaccination. The receptors come from a man in his fifties who received an inactivated influenza vaccine.

The chain employs TRBV24-1 and TRBJ1-1, with a possible D match to TRBD1 (5 bases). V was cut by 2 bases and J by 3 bases, with 12 bases left in between. CDR3 length: 15 residues. Germline lookup yields CDR1 KGHDR and CDR2 SFDVKD. In DNA form, the CDR3 reads TGTGCCACCAGTGATTCCCGGCGGGGGGACACTGAAGCTTTCTTT. Protein: CATSDSRRGDTEAFF.

The chain carries TRBV6-2 or TRBV6-3 and TRBJ1-5; D not resolved. Germline lookup yields CDR1 MNHEY and CDR2 SVGEGT. V lost 6 bases, J lost 5 bases, and 17 bases lay in between. This CDR3 contains 15 residues. CDR3 coding DNA: TGTGCCAGCAGGTGGTTGGCCGGGGTGGATCAGCCCCAGCATTTT. Its translation is CASRWLAGVDQPQHF.

This clonotype was observed a few times. The V and J genes are TRBV9 and TRBJ2-1, with 9 nucleotides matching TRBD2. Germline loops: CDR1 SGDLS, CDR2 YYNGEE. The CDR3 is made up of 14 amino acids. The J segment lost 9 bases and the V segment lost 2 bases, leaving 6 bases of the junction unmatched. In DNA form, the CDR3 reads TGTGCCAGCAGCGTCCGGCGGGAGGGCAGTGAGCAGTTCTTC. This sequence encodes CASSVRREGSEQFF. The full variable domain, with the rest looked up from reference TRBV9 and TRBJ2-1, is DSGVTQTPKHLITATGQRVTLRCSPRSGDLSVYWYQQSLDQGLQFLIQYYNGEERAKGNILERFSAQQFPDLHSELNLSSLELGDSALYFCASSVRREGSEQFFGPGTRLTVL.

This clonotype was seen only a few times. The V and J genes are TRBV20-1 and TRBJ1-5; D remains ambiguous. The CDR3 length is 14 residues. The germline V gene has CDR1 DFQATT and CDR2 SNEGSKA (reference sequence). The V and J ends lost 6 bases and 0 bases respectively, with 12 bases between them. The CDR3 sequence: CSATRPYSNQPQHF. The CDR3, as DNA: TGCAGTGCCACCCGCCCGTATAGCAATCAGCCCCAGCATTTT.

This clonotype was picked up many times. Written as DNA, the CDR3 is TGTGCCAGCAGTTACGGGACTAGCAGGAATGAGCAGTTCTTC. It specifies CASSYGTSRNEQFF. The V and J genes are TRBV12-3 or TRBV12-4 and TRBJ2-1; 9 positions agree with TRBD2. The CDR3 spans 14 residues. The V gene end was trimmed by 4 bases and the J gene end by 7 bases; junction bases not matched to a gene: 5.

The chain recombines TRBV7-9 with TRBJ2-2, with 7 bases identical to TRBD1. Germline CDR1 and CDR2: SEHNR and FQNEAQ (reference sequence). V was clipped by 3 bases and J by 8 bases; unmatched bases: 6. The CDR3 covers 14 residues. The CDR3 spells CASSFPRGSGELFF. CDR3 in DNA: TGTGCCAGCAGCTTTCCCAGGGGGTCTGGGGAGCTGTTTTTT.